This entry lists 11 T cell receptor beta chains sequenced from one sample in a study of T cells in narcolepsy. This table comes from immunoSEQ multiplex PCR, and its TCRdb copy is limited to in-frame clones, with some not included. The sample has some 35,000 clones; around 83% are singletons. Sequenced sample: CD45RA- memory CD4+ T cells from PBMCs. Receptors originate from a human donor with narcolepsy.

The chain uses TRBV18 and TRBJ1-3; D is possibly TRBD1 (6 bases). This CDR3 is 14 amino acids long. V dropped 5 bases and J dropped 8 bases, with 16 bases sitting between them. Germline V gene data show CDR1 as KGHSH and CDR2 as LQKENI. DNA for the CDR3: TGTGCCAGCTCAGCATCGACAGGAAGGGACACCATATATTTT. Encoded protein: CASSASTGRDTIYF.

This sequence joins TRBV7-3 and TRBJ1-5; 10 nucleotides match TRBD1. CDR1 is SGHTA, CDR2 FQGTGA, per germline. The V segment lost 3 bases and the J segment 0 bases; nucleotides outside the gene matches: 8. The CDR3 consists of 18 residues. The CDR3 loop reads CASSLRQGAFYSNQPQHF. In nucleotides, the CDR3 is TGTGCCAGCAGCTTGAGACAGGGGGCCTTCTATAGCAATCAGCCCCAGCATTTT.

This chain uses TRBV10-3 with TRBJ1-1; 10 nucleotides match TRBD1. Per the germline V gene, CDR1 is ENHRY and CDR2 is SYGVKD. The junction had 8 bases not matched to a gene; V was cut back by 3 bases and J by 10 bases. There are 14 residues in the CDR3. The CDR3 here is CAISDLGQGSGAFF. CDR3 in DNA: TGTGCCATCAGTGACCTGGGACAGGGGAGCGGAGCTTTCTTT.

The count of this clone is one. This chain joins TRBV5-1 and TRBJ2-5; D might be TRBD1 or TRBD2, each matching 5 bases. The V gene lost 3 bases and the J gene lost 1 base, with 10 bases spanning the gap. The CDR3 has 14 residues. CDR1 SGHRS and CDR2 YFSETQ come from the germline V gene. CDR3 in amino acids: CASSSGRIQETQYF. The CDR3 DNA reads TGCGCCAGCAGCTCGGGACGGATCCAAGAGACCCAGTACTTC.

This chain connects TRBV6-6 to TRBJ2-2; D is undetermined. V lost 9 bases and J lost 3, with 17 bases in between. The germline V gene has CDR1 MNHNY and CDR2 SVGAGI (reference sequence). The CDR3 spans 15 residues. CDR3 nucleotide sequence: TGTGCCAGTTGGGCCTACTTAAACTACACCGGGGAGCTGTTTTTT. Residues: CASWAYLNYTGELFF.

The chain has TRBV25-1 and TRBJ1-1, with 8 bases that match TRBD1. The V segment lost 2 bases and the J segment 6 bases; nucleotides outside the gene matches: 8. The CDR3 length is 15 residues. The germline V gene has CDR1 MGHDK and CDR2 SYGVNS. For the CDR3, the DNA is TGTGCCAGCAGTGAACTTCAGGGGGCGGTAGCTGAAGCTTTCTTT. Its translation: CASSELQGAVAEAFF. Full variable domain (missing parts from reference TRBV25-1 and TRBJ1-1): EADIYQTPRYLVIGTGKKITLECSQTMGHDKMYWYQQDPGMELHLIHYSYGVNSTEKGDLSSESTVSRIRTEHFPLTLESARPSHTSQYLCASSELQGAVAEAFFGQGTRLTVV.

V gene TRBV11-3 combines with J gene TRBJ1-3; D may be TRBD1 (5 bases). The CDR3 runs 16 residues. Germline V gene lookup returns CDR1 SGHNT and CDR2 YENEEA. V lost 1 base and J lost 2, with 12 bases in between. The chain's CDR3 is CASSLGGQLTGNTIYF. The DNA of the CDR3 is TGTGCCAGCAGCTTAGGTGGACAATTGACTGGAAACACCATATATTTT.

The V and J genes are TRBV19 and TRBJ2-7; D is perhaps TRBD1 (6 bases). Germline loops: CDR1 LNHDA, CDR2 SQIVND (reference sequence). With 4 bases removed from V and 3 bases from J, the gap between germline ends came to 25 bases. The CDR3 sequence is 18 residues long. In nucleotides, the CDR3 is TGTGCCAGTAGTAGCCATTTCCTTCCCGGGACACCAAACTACGAGCAGTACTTC. Amino acids: CASSSHFLPGTPNYEQYF.

This clone was found once. V and J are TRBV7-3 and TRBJ1-1; D unresolved. The germline gives CDR1 SGHTA, CDR2 FQGTGA. This CDR3 contains 18 residues. The V gene lost 5 bases and the J gene lost 1 base, with 23 bases spanning the gap. The CDR3 DNA sequence: TGTGCCAGCAGCCCCCAATATATGTATGCGGATCAGAACACTGAAGCTTTCTTT. It yields the protein CASSPQYMYADQNTEAFF.

The J gene is TRBJ2-7, the V gene TRBV5-1; D is undetermined. V was cut by 5 bases and J by 0 bases, with 12 bases left in between. In germline, CDR1 is SGHRS, CDR2 YFSETQ. This CDR3 region has 14 residues. The DNA of the CDR3 is TGCGCCAGCAGGGGCAGAACAAACTCCTACGAGCAGTACTTC. Residues: CASRGRTNSYEQYF.

This clone was seen a handful of times. The V gene is TRBV5-1, the J gene TRBJ2-7; no clear D gene. The CDR3 spans 16 residues. Between the trimmed V and J ends, which lost 0 bases and 6 bases, there was a span of 19 bases. CDR1 is SGHRS, CDR2 YFSETQ, per germline. The CDR3 coding sequence is TGCGCCAGCAGCTTGGATGCAGGTGGTTTAGCTTCCGAGCAGTACTTC. Amino acid sequence: CASSLDAGGLASEQYF.